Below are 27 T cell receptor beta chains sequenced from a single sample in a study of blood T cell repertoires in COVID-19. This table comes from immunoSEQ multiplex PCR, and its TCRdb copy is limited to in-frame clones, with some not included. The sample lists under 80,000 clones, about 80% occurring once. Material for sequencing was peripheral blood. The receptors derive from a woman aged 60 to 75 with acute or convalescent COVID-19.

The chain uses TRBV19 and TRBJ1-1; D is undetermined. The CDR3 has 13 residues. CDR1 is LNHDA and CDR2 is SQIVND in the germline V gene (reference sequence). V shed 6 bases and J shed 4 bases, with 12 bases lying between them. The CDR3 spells CASRPGLGTEAFF. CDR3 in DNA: TGTGCCAGTAGGCCTGGGCTGGGCACTGAAGCTTTCTTT.

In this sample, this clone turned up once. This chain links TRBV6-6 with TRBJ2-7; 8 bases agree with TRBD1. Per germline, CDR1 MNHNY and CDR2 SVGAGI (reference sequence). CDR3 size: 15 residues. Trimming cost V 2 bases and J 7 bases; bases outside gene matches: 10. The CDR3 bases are TGTGCCAGCAGTTACACCCAGACAGGGGCGGGGGAGCAGTACTTC. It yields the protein CASSYTQTGAGEQYF.

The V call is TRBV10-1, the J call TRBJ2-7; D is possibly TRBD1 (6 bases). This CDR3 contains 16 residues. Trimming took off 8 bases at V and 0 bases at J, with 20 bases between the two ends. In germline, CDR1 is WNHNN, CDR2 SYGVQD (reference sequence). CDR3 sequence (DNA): TGCGCCAGCTCCAACCGGGACACCCTCTGCTCCTACGAGCAGTACTTC. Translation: CASSNRDTLCSYEQYF.

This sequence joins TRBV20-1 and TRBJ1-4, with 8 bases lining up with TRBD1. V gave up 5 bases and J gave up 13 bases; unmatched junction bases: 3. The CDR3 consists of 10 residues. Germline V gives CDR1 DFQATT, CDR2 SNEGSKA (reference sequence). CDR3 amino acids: CSAEDRGLFF. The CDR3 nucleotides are TGCAGTGCTGAAGACAGGGGACTGTTTTTT.

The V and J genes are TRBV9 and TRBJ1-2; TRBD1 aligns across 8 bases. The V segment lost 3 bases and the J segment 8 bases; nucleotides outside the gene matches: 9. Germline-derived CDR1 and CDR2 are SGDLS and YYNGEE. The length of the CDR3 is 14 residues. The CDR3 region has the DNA TGTGCCAGCAGCGACGGGGGACAGGCCCTCGGCTACACCTTC. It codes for CASSDGGQALGYTF. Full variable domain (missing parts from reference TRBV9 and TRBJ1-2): DSGVTQTPKHLITATGQRVTLRCSPRSGDLSVYWYQQSLDQGLQFLIQYYNGEERAKGNILERFSAQQFPDLHSELNLSSLELGDSALYFCASSDGGQALGYTFGSGTRLTVV.

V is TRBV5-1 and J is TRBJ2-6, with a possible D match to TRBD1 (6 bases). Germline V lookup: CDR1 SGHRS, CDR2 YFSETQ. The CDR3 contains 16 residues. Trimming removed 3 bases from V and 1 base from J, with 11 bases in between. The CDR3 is CASSSTGFSGANVLTF. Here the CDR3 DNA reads TGCGCCAGCAGCTCAACAGGGTTTTCTGGGGCCAACGTCCTGACTTTC.

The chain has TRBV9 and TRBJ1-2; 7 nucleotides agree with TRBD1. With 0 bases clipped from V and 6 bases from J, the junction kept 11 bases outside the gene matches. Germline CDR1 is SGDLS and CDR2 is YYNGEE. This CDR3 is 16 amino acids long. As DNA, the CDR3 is TGTGCCAGCAGCGTAGCCTACGGAGGGGGCGCGGATGGCTACACCTTC. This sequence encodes CASSVAYGGGADGYTF.

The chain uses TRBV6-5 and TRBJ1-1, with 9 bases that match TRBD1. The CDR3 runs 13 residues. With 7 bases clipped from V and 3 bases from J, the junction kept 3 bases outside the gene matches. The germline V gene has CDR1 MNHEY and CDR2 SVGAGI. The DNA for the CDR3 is TGTGCCAGCACGAGGGACAGGGACACTGAAGCTTTCTTT. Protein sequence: CASTRDRDTEAFF.

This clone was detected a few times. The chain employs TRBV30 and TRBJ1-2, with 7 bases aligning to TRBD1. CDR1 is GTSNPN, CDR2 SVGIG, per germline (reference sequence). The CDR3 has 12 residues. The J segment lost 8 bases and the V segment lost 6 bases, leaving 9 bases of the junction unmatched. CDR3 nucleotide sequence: TGTGCCTGCGTGGACAGGCTAGGGGGCTACACCTTC. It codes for CACVDRLGGYTF. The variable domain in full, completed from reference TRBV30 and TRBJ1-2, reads SQTIHQWPATLVQPVGSPLSLECTVEGTSNPNLYWYRQAAGRGLQLLFYSVGIGQISSEVPQNLSASRPQDRQFILSSKKLLLSDSGFYLCACVDRLGGYTFGSGTRLTVV.

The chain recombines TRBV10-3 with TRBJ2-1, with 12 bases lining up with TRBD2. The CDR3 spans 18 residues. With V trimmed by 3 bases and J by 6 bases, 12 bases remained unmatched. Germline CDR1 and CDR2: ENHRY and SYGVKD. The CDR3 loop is CAISDTAASGGAGNEQFF. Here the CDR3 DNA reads TGTGCCATCAGTGACACCGCGGCTAGCGGGGGGGCGGGCAATGAGCAGTTCTTC.

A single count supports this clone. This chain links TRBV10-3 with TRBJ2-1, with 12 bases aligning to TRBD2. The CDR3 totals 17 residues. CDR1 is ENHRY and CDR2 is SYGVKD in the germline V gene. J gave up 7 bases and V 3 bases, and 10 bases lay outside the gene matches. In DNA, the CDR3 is TGTGCCATCAGTGATGTAACACTAGCGGGGGGAGGGAATGAGCAGTTCTTC. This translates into CAISDVTLAGGGNEQFF.

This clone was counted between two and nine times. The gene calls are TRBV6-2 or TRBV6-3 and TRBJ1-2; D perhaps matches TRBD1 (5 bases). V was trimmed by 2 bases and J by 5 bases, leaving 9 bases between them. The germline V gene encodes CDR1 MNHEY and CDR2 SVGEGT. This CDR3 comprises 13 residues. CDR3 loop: CASSYTGMYGYTF. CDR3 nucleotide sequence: TGTGCCAGCAGTTACACAGGAATGTATGGCTACACCTTC.

The DNA for the CDR3 is TGTGCCGCGGGGGAGTACAATGAGCAGTTCTTC. It yields the protein CAAGEYNEQFF. The rearrangement joins TRBV6-5 to TRBJ2-1, with 7 positions matching TRBD2. From germline, CDR1 is MNHEY and CDR2 SVGAGI. CDR3 length: 11 residues. V lost 11 bases to trimming and J lost 4 bases; unmatched junction nucleotides: 2.

The CDR3 loop is CASNPDTHSNQPQHF. CDR3 nucleotides: TGTGCCAGTAACCCGGACACCCATAGCAATCAGCCCCAGCATTTT. The chain links TRBV19 to TRBJ1-5; D might be TRBD1 (5 bases). Germline V gives CDR1 LNHDA, CDR2 SQIVND (reference sequence). The CDR3 length is 15 residues. V was shortened by 7 bases and J by 0 bases, with 13 bases between the two germline ends.

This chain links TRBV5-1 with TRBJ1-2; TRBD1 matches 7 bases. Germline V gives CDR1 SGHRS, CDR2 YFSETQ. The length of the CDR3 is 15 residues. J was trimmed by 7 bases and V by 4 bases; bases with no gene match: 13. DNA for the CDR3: TGCGCCAGCAGCCCGGACAGGACATTAAGCTCTGGCTACACCTTC. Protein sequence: CASSPDRTLSSGYTF.

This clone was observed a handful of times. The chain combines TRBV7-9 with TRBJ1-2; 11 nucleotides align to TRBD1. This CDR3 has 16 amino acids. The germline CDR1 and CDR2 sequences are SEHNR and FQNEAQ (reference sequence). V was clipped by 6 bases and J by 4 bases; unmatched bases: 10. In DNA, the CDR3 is TGTGCCAGCAGTCCGGGACAGGGGGAAGATGGCTATGGCTACACCTTC. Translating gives CASSPGQGEDGYGYTF. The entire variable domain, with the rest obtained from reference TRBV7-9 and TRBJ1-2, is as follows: DTGVSQNPRHKITKRGQNVTFRCDPISEHNRLYWYRQTLGQGPEFLTYFQNEAQLEKSRLLSDRFSAERPKGSFSTLEIQRTEQGDSAMYLCASSPGQGEDGYGYTFGSGTRLTVV.

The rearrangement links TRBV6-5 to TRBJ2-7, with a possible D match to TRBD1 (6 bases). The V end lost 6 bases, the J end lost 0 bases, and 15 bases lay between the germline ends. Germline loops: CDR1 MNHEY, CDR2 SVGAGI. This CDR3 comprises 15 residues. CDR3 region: CASSRGQTSSYEQYF. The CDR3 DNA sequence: TGTGCCAGCAGCCGTGGACAGACCAGCTCCTACGAGCAGTACTTC.

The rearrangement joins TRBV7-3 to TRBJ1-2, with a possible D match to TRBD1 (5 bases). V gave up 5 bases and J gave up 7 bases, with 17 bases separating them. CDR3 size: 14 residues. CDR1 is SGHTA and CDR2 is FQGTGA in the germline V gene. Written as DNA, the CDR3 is TGTGCCAGCAGCCCAGGGTGGCAGGGATTTGGCTACACCTTC. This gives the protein CASSPGWQGFGYTF.

DNA of the CDR3: TGCGCCAGCAGCCAAGTTGACATGAACACTGAAGCTTTCTTT. Translating gives CASSQVDMNTEAFF. The chain links TRBV4-1 to TRBJ1-1; D call uncertain. V gave up 1 base and J gave up 0 bases, with 6 bases separating them. The CDR3 contains 14 residues. CDR1 is MGHRA, CDR2 YSYEKL, per germline.

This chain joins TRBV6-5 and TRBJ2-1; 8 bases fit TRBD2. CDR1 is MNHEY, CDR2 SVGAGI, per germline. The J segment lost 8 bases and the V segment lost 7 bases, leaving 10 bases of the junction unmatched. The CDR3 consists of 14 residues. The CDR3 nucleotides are TGTGCCAGCATGCCCGGACTAGCATTCGATGAGCAGTTCTTC. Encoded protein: CASMPGLAFDEQFF.

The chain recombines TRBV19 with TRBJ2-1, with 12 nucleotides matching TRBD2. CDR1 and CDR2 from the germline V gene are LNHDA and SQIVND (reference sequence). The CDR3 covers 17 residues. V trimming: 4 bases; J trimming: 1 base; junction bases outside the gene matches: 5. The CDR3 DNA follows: TGTGCCAGTAGTAGAGAGACTAGCGGGGGATCCTACAATGAGCAGTTCTTC. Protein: CASSRETSGGSYNEQFF.

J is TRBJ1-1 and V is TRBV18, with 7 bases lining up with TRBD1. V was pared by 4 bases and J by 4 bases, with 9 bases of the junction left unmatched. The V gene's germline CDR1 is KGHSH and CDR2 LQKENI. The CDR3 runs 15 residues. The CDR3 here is CASSRGRTGATEAFF. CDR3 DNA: TGTGCCAGCTCACGGGGTAGAACAGGGGCCACTGAAGCTTTCTTT.

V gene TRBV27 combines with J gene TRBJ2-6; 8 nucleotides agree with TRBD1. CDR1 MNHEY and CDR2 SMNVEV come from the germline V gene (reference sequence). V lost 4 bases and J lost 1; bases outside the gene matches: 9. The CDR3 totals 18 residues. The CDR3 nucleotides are TGTGCCAGCAGTTCCCTCATGACAGGGGCGTCTGGGGCCAACGTCCTGACTTTC. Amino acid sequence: CASSSLMTGASGANVLTF.

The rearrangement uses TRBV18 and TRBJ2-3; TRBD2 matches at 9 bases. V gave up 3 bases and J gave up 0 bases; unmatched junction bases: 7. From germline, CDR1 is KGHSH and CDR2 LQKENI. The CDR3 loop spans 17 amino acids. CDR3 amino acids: CASSPPGAGGSTDTQYF. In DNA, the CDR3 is TGTGCCAGCTCACCTCCGGGAGCGGGGGGAAGCACAGATACGCAGTATTTT.

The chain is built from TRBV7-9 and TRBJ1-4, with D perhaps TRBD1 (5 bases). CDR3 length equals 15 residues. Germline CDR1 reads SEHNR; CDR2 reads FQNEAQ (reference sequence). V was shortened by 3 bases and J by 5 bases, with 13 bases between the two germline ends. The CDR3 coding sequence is TGTGCCAGCAGCTTTCAAGGGGCAAGAAATGAAAAACTGTTTTTT. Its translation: CASSFQGARNEKLFF.

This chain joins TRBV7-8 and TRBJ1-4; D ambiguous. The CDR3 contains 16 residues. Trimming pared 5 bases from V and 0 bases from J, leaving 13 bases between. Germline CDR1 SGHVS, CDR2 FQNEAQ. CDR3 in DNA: TGTGCCAGCAGCCCAGCGGCCGTCGCAACTAATGAAAAACTGTTTTTT. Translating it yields CASSPAAVATNEKLFF.

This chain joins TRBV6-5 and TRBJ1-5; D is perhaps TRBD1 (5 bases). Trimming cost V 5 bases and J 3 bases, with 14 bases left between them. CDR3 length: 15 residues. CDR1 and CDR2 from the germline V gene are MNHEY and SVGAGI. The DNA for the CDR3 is TGTGCCAGCAGTCCCCGGAGGGGCATCAATCAGCCCCAGCATTTT. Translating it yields CASSPRRGINQPQHF.